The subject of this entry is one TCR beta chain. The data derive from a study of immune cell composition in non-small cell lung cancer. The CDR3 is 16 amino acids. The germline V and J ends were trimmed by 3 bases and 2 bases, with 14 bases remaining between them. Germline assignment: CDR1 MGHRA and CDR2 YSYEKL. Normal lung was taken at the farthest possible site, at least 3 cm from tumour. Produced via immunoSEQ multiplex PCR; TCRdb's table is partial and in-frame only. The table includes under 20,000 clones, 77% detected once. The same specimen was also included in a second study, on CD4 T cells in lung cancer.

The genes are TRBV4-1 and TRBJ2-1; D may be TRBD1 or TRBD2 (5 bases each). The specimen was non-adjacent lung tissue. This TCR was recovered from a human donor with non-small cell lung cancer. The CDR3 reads CASSHDPGQPYNEQFF. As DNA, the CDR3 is TGCGCCAGCAGCCATGACCCGGGGCAGCCCTACAATGAGCAGTTCTTC.